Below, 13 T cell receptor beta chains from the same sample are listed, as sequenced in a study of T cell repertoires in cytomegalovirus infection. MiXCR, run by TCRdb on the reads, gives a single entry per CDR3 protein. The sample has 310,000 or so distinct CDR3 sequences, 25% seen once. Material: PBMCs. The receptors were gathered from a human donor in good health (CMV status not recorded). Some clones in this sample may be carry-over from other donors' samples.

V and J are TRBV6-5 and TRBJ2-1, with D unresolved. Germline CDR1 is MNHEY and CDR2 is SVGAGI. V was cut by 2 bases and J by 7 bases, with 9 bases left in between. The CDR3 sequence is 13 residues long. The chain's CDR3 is CASSYPALNEQFF. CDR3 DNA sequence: TGTGCCAGCAGTTACCCGGCGCTAAATGAGCAGTTCTTC.

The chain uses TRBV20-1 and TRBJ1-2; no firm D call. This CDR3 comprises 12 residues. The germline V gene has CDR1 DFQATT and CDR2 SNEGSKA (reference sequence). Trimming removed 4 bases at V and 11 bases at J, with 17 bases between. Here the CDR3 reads CSANELSMRYTF. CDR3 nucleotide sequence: TGCAGTGCTAACGAGTTATCGATGAGGTACACCTTC.

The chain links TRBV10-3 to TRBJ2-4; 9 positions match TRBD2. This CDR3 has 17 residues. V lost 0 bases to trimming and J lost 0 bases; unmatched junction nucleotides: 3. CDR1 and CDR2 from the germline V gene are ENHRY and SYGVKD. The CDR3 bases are TGTGCCATCAGTGAGTCGACTAGCGGTATAGCCAAAAACATTCAGTACTTC. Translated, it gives CAISESTSGIAKNIQYF.

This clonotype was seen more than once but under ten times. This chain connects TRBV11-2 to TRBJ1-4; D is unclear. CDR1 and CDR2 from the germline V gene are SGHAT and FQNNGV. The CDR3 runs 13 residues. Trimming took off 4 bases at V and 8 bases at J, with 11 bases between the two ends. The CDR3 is CASSSSHTEKLFF. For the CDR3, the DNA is TGTGCCAGCAGCTCCAGCCACACAGAAAAACTGTTTTTT.

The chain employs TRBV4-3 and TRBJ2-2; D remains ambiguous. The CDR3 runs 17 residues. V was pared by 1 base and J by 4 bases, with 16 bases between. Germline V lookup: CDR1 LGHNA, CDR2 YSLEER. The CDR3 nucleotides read TGCGCCAGCAGCCAAGTTGCCGGGCCCTTGAGCACCGGGGAGCTGTTTTTT. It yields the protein CASSQVAGPLSTGELFF.

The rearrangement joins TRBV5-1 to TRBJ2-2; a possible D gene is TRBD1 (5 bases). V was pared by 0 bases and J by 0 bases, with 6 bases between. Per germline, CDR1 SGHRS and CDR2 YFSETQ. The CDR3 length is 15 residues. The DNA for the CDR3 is TGCGCCAGCAGCTTGGACAGGACGAACACCGGGGAGCTGTTTTTT. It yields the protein CASSLDRTNTGELFF.

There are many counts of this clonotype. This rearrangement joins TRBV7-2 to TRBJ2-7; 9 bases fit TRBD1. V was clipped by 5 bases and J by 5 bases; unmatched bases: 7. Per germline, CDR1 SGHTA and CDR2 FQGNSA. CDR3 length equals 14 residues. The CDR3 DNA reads TGTGCCAGCAGCCCCCGGACAGGGGAGCACGAGCAGTACTTC. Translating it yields CASSPRTGEHEQYF. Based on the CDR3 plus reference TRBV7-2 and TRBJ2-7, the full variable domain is GAGVSQSPSNKVTEKGKDVELRCDPISGHTALYWYRQSLGQGLEFLIYFQGNSAPDKSGLPSDRFSAERTGGSVSTLTIQRTQQEDSAVYLCASSPRTGEHEQYFGPGTRLTVT.

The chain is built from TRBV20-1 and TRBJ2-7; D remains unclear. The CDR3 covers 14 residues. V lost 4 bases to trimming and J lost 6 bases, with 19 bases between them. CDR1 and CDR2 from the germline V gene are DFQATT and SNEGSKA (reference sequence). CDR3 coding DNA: TGCAGTGCTAAGAAAGGGCCAGCTACCTCCGAGCAGTACTTC. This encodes CSAKKGPATSEQYF.

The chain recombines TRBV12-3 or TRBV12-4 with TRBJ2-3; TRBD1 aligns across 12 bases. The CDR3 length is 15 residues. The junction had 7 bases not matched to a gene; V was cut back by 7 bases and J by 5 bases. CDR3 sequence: CASNEGTGGRDTQYF. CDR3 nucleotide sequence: TGTGCCAGCAACGAGGGGACAGGGGGCAGAGATACGCAGTATTTT.

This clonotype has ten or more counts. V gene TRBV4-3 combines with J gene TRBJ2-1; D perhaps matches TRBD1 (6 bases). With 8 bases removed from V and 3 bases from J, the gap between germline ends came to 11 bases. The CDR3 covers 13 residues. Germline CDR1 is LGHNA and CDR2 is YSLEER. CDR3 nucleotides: TGCGCCAGCGCAACAGGGCACTACAATGAGCAGTTCTTC. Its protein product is CASATGHYNEQFF.

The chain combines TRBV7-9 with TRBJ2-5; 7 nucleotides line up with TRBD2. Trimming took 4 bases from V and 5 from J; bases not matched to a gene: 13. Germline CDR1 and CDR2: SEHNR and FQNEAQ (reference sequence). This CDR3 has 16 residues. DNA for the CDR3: TGTGCCAGCAGCTCCCGTCTTGGCGGGGGAAGGGAGACCCAGTACTTC. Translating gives CASSSRLGGGRETQYF.

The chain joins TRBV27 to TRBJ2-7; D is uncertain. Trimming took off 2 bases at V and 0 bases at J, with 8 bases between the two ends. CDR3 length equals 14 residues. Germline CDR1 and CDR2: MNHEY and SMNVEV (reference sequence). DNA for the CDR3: TGTGCCAGCAGTTTAATGAGAAGCTCCTACGAGCAGTACTTC. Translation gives CASSLMRSSYEQYF.

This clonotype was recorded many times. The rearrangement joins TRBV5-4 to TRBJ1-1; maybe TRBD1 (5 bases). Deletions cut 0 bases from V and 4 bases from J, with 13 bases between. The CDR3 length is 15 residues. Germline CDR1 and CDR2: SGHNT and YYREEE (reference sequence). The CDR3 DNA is TGTGCCAGCAGCTTGGCCGGGGCCGTGGGCACTGAAGCTTTCTTT. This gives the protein CASSLAGAVGTEAFF.